Below are 21 T cell receptor beta chains sequenced from a single sample in a study of glioma-infiltrating T cells after dendritic cell vaccination. Profiling relied on immunoSEQ multiplex PCR, and the TCRdb table lists in-frame clones only, not all of them. The profile shows 55,000 to 70,000 clones, roughly 80% of them singletons. The source was blood, collected before dendritic cell vaccination. The receptors stem from a human donor with glioblastoma.

V gene TRBV9 combines with J gene TRBJ1-1; weak D call: TRBD1 (5 bases). The germline V and J ends were trimmed by 4 bases and 5 bases, with 15 bases remaining between them. The CDR3 has 14 amino acids. Germline CDR1 SGDLS, CDR2 YYNGEE. This CDR3 reads CASSPQGAWTEAFF. CDR3 DNA: TGTGCCAGCAGCCCCCAAGGGGCGTGGACTGAAGCTTTCTTT.

This chain uses TRBV5-1 with TRBJ1-6; tentatively, D is TRBD1 (5 bases). Germline lookup yields CDR1 SGHRS and CDR2 YFSETQ. This CDR3 is built from 15 residues. V was shortened by 6 bases and J by 0 bases, with 10 bases between the two germline ends. The CDR3 here is CASNPDSSYNSPLHF. CDR3 DNA: TGCGCCAGCAACCCTGACAGCTCCTATAATTCACCCCTCCACTTT.

The chain employs TRBV9 and TRBJ1-2, with D uncertain. The germline V and J ends were trimmed by 1 base and 8 bases, with 9 bases remaining between them. Germline-derived CDR1 and CDR2 are SGDLS and YYNGEE. The CDR3 is 12 amino acids. DNA for the CDR3: TGTGCCAGCAGCGTAAATCGGGTGGGCTACACCTTC. Its protein product is CASSVNRVGYTF.

This sequence joins TRBV5-1 and TRBJ1-1, with D possibly TRBD1 on 6 matching bases. The length of the CDR3 is 15 residues. Trimming took 2 bases from V and 5 from J, leaving 16 bases between them. Germline lookup yields CDR1 SGHRS and CDR2 YFSETQ. The chain's CDR3 is CASSFQGIRGTEAFF. The CDR3 DNA reads TGCGCCAGCAGCTTCCAGGGGATCCGAGGTACTGAAGCTTTCTTT.

The J gene is TRBJ1-1, the V gene TRBV6-5; 10 bases agree with TRBD1. From germline, CDR1 is MNHEY and CDR2 SVGAGI. J was trimmed by 3 bases and V by 8 bases; bases with no gene match: 6. There are 14 residues in the CDR3. The CDR3 DNA follows: TGTGCCAGCGCCCCGACAGGGGGCTACACTGAAGCTTTCTTT. This translates into CASAPTGGYTEAFF.

The chain employs TRBV7-6 and TRBJ2-3; D remains ambiguous. CDR1 SGHVS and CDR2 FNYEAQ come from the germline V gene. The CDR3 is 14 amino acids. V was cut by 10 bases and J by 8 bases, with 22 bases left in between. The CDR3 loop reads CAISNSLSFGTQYF. In nucleotides, the CDR3 is TGTGCCATATCCAACAGTCTCTCTTTCGGTACGCAGTATTTT.

The rearrangement links TRBV29-1 to TRBJ2-2, with D unclear. V gave up 7 bases and J gave up 1 base, with 13 bases separating them. The CDR3 has 14 amino acids. In germline, CDR1 is SQVTM, CDR2 ANQGSEA. CDR3 bases: TGCAGCGCCTCGGTCCCAGGGAACACCGGGGAGCTGTTTTTT. This gives the protein CSASVPGNTGELFF.

This clone was counted a single time. The rearrangement joins TRBV27 to TRBJ2-7; D unclear. Trimming removed 6 bases from V and 5 bases from J, with 17 bases in between. This CDR3 contains 14 residues. Germline CDR1 is MNHEY and CDR2 is SMNVEV (reference sequence). The CDR3: CASSPTLQGHEQYF. For the CDR3, the DNA is TGTGCCAGCAGCCCGACTCTCCAAGGCCACGAGCAGTACTTC.

This clone was seen a few times. The rearrangement links TRBV12-5 to TRBJ1-3, with TRBD1 identical over 7 bases. Germline CDR1 reads LGHNT; CDR2 reads FRNRAP. V shed 6 bases and J 0 bases; nucleotides not matched to a gene: 8. This CDR3 has 16 residues. The CDR3 is CASGPPGQPSGNTIYF. As DNA, the CDR3 is TGTGCTAGTGGACCCCCGGGACAGCCCTCTGGAAACACCATATATTTT.

This chain links TRBV15 with TRBJ1-6, with 7 bases matching TRBD1. The V and J ends lost 0 bases and 6 bases, in that order; junction bases with no gene match: 8. The CDR3 sequence is 17 residues long. Germline CDR1 LNHNV, CDR2 YYDKDF (reference sequence). The CDR3 region has the DNA TGTGCCACCAGCAGAGATCTTGGGCAGGGGGGTAATTCACCCCTCCACTTT. Translating it yields CATSRDLGQGGNSPLHF. The entire variable domain, with the rest obtained from reference TRBV15 and TRBJ1-6, is as follows: DAMVIQNPRYQVTQFGKPVTLSCSQTLNHNVMYWYQQKSSQAPKLLFHYYDKDFNNEADTPDNFQSRRPNTSFCFLDIRSPGLGDTAMYLCATSRDLGQGGNSPLHFGNGTRLTVT.

This clone was counted a few times. V and J are TRBV14 and TRBJ2-7; D unclear. CDR1 is SGHDN and CDR2 is FVKESK in the germline V gene. The V gene lost 4 bases and the J gene lost 3 bases, with 4 bases spanning the gap. CDR3 length: 11 residues. As DNA, the CDR3 is TGTGCCAGCAGCCCCGGCTACGAGCAGTACTTC. This translates into CASSPGYEQYF.

This clone was observed a handful of times. The chain recombines TRBV10-1 with TRBJ2-5, with D perhaps matching TRBD2 (6 bases). The germline V and J ends were trimmed by 3 bases and 6 bases, with 23 bases remaining between them. CDR1 WNHNN and CDR2 SYGVQD come from the germline V gene (reference sequence). The length of the CDR3 is 17 residues. CDR3 sequence reads: CASSDSGGGNVRKTQYF. The CDR3 region has the DNA TGCGCCAGCAGTGATTCTGGTGGAGGGAACGTTCGGAAGACCCAGTACTTC.

V gene TRBV29-1 combines with J gene TRBJ2-1, with 13 bases identical to TRBD2. The CDR3 is 15 amino acids. The germline V gene encodes CDR1 SQVTM and CDR2 ANQGSEA. V gave up 6 bases and J gave up 3 bases; unmatched junction bases: 5. CDR3 sequence (DNA): TGCAGCGTGACACTAGCGGGGGGGCTCTACAATGAGCAGTTCTTC. Translating gives CSVTLAGGLYNEQFF.

This CDR3 is CASSPTGLDQPQHF. As DNA, the CDR3 is TGTGCCAGCTCACCGACAGGGTTGGATCAGCCCCAGCATTTT. The chain carries TRBV18 and TRBJ1-5; 7 bases line up with TRBD1. This CDR3 has 14 residues. Germline trimming cut 3 bases from V and 5 bases from J; bases unmatched to any gene: 4. Germline V CDR1 and CDR2: KGHSH, LQKENI.

This sequence joins TRBV11-2 and TRBJ2-1; the match to TRBD2 covers 9 bases. The CDR3 totals 15 residues. Unmatched junction bases numbered 6, after V lost 1 base and J lost 8 bases. In germline, CDR1 is SGHAT, CDR2 FQNNGV. Here the CDR3 reads CASSLGLAGVDEQFF. DNA of the CDR3: TGTGCCAGCAGCTTAGGGTTAGCGGGGGTGGATGAGCAGTTCTTC.

This chain links TRBV19 with TRBJ2-1, with D possibly matching TRBD1 (5 bases). V was clipped by 6 bases and J by 6 bases, with 24 bases between them. The CDR3 runs 17 residues. Germline assignment: CDR1 LNHDA and CDR2 SQIVND (reference sequence). The CDR3 DNA reads TGTGCCAGTAGCTCGGGCAGGGCCTACCTAAGGGGCAATGAGCAGTTCTTC. This gives the protein CASSSGRAYLRGNEQFF.

This chain links TRBV6-5 with TRBJ1-6; 7 nucleotides align to TRBD1. Germline V CDR1 and CDR2: MNHEY, SVGAGI. The CDR3 contains 14 residues. V shed 2 bases, J shed 7 bases, and the junction held 2 bases outside the gene matches. CDR3 nucleotides: TGTGCCAGCAGTTACACGACAGGGAATTCACCCCTCCACTTT. It codes for CASSYTTGNSPLHF.

The J gene is TRBJ1-2, the V gene TRBV29-1, with D unresolved. Deletions cut 5 bases from V and 8 bases from J, with 15 bases between. CDR1 and CDR2 (germline): SQVTM, ANQGSEA. The CDR3 extends over 12 amino acids. The CDR3 DNA reads as TGCAGCGTTCAAGTGGGCGCCGAGGGCTACACCTTC. Protein product: CSVQVGAEGYTF.

This clone has just a few counts. The chain couples TRBV19 to TRBJ1-6, with D perhaps TRBD1 (5 bases). Germline values: CDR1 LNHDA, CDR2 SQIVND (reference sequence). The CDR3 runs 13 residues. The V end lost 3 bases, the J end lost 8 bases, and 8 bases lay between the germline ends. CDR3 nucleotides: TGTGCCAGTAGTATGACACAGGATTCACCCCTCCACTTT. Amino acid sequence: CASSMTQDSPLHF.

The rearrangement uses TRBV28 and TRBJ1-5; TRBD1 matches at 9 bases. The CDR3 is 15 residues long. V shed 4 bases and J 3 bases; nucleotides not matched to a gene: 4. In germline, CDR1 is MDHEN, CDR2 SYDVKM. For the CDR3, the DNA is TGTGCCAGCAGTTCCGGGACAGGGTACAATCAGCCCCAGCATTTT. Protein sequence: CASSSGTGYNQPQHF.

This clone was seen just once. The chain couples TRBV13 to TRBJ2-3, with TRBD2 matching over 8 bases. The V and J ends lost 3 bases and 7 bases, in that order; junction bases with no gene match: 12. From germline, CDR1 is PRHDT and CDR2 FYEKMQ (reference sequence). CDR3 length: 16 amino acids. CDR3: CASSFPSGLRSNTQYF. The CDR3 coding sequence is TGTGCCAGCAGCTTCCCTAGCGGGTTACGGTCCAATACGCAGTATTTT.